Following are 2 T cell receptor beta chains from one sample sequenced in a study of identical twins (TCRdb year 2016). The library was built by means of 5' RACE. Sequencing used an Illumina HiSeq 2000. TCRdb reprocessing: public reads trimmed at Q25 with fastp, clones called with MiXCR, in-frame beta chains kept. One record per CDR3 amino acid sequence lists the most common genes and DNA. Recorded for this sample are 450,000 or so distinct CDR3 sequences; approximately 15% of them occurred a single time. The top ten constitute around 0.48% of the sample. These same data were also listed under a study on yellow fever vaccine responses in identical twins.

The sequenced material came from CD4+ T cells sorted from blood. The source of these receptors is a woman under 30 in good health.

The rearrangement uses TRBV11-2 and TRBJ2-3, with a tentative D call TRBD1 (5 bases). The CDR3 length is 15 residues. Germline loops: CDR1 SGHAT, CDR2 FQNNGV. Trimming cost V 1 base and J 4 bases, with 12 bases left between them. For the CDR3, the DNA is TGTGCCAGCAGCTTAGGACAGTGGCTGTCAGATACGCAGTATTTT. Its translation is CASSLGQWLSDTQYF.

This clonotype has a single count. The J gene is TRBJ2-7, the V gene TRBV6-1, with 7 bases identical to TRBD1. CDR1 is MNHNS and CDR2 is SASEGT in the germline V gene. V shed 7 bases and J 3 bases; nucleotides not matched to a gene: 6. The CDR3 length is 13 residues. The CDR3 protein is CASKDRALYEQYF. As DNA, the CDR3 is TGTGCCAGCAAAGACAGGGCACTCTACGAGCAGTACTTC.